This T cell receptor (beta chain) was profiled in a study of human T cells and chemical hapten exposure. The library tagged individual cDNA molecules with unique molecular identifiers. Study processing details: Per-sample TCR counts ranged from about 20,000 to 700,000, median approximately 98,000. TCRdb itself ran the RACE reads through MiXCR, one entry per CDR3 protein. These V and J calls are TCRdb output, not the study's own analysis. The sample carries tens of thousands of distinct CDR3 sequences, 6.5% to 8.5% recorded once. Stated time point: patch test 2, 6 weeks after DPC sensitization. Treatment defined: therapeutic diphenylcyclopropenone sensitization with weekly scalp DPC. Each donor was an alopecia patient between 18 and 70 years of age who qualified for DPC. This clonotype came up many times. From germline, CDR1 is SGHNT and CDR2 YYREEE (reference sequence). V shed 2 bases and J shed 2 bases, with 13 bases lying between them. The CDR3 spans 15 residues.

This clonotype was obtained from a woman in her twenties or thirties with alopecia areata. Some clones in this sample may be carry-over from other donors' samples. V is TRBV5-4 and J is TRBJ1-2; tentatively, D is TRBD1 (5 bases). This material consisted of whole blood, taken in connection with sensitization to the hapten diphenylcyclopropenone (DPC). Here the CDR3 reads CASSLGVRQNYGYTF. The CDR3, as DNA: TGTGCCAGCAGCTTAGGGGTTAGGCAGAACTATGGCTACACCTTC.